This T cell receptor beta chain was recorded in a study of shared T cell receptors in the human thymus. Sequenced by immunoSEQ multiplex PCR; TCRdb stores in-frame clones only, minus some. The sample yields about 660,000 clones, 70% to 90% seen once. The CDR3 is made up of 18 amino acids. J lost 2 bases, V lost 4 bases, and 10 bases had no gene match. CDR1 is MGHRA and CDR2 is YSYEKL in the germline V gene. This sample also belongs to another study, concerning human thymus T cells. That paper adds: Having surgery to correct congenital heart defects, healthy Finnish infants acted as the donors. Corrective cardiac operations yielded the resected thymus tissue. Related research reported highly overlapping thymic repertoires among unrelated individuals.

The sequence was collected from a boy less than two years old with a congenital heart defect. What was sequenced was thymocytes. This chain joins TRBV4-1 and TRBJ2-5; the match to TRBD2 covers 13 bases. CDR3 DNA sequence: TGCGCCAGCAGCCCTGAACTAGCGGGAGGGCTGGGGCAAGAGACCCAGTACTTC. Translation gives CASSPELAGGLGQETQYF.